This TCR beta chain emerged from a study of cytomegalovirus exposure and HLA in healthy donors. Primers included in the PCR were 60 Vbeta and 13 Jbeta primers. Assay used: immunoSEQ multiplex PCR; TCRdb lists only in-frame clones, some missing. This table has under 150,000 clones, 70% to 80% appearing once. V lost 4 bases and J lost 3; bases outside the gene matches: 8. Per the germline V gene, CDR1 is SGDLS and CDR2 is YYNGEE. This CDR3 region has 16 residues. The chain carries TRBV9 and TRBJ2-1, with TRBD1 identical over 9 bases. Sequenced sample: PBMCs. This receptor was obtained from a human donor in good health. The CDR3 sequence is CASSSPGQGGYNEQFF. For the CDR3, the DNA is TGTGCCAGCAGCTCTCCGGGACAGGGAGGCTACAATGAGCAGTTCTTC.